This TCR beta chain originates from a study of blood T cell repertoires in COVID-19. Study-level background: Sample material is recorded as cDNA or gDNA derived from T cells, B-cell-depleted T cells, or PBMCs.

In the source study's methods: Reference gene primer amplification yielded estimated nucleated cell counts. This table comes from immunoSEQ multiplex PCR, and its TCRdb copy is limited to in-frame clones, with some not included. D and trimming come from the DNA, and the V and J calls and clone size come from that table. The table has about 100,000 clones, about 89% seen once. This clone was found once. Material for sequencing was peripheral blood. The receptor comes from a man aged 50 or older with active COVID-19.

This CDR3 reads CASSFAGTGVTDTQYF. CDR3 coding DNA: TGTGCCAGCAGCTTCGCCGGGACAGGGGTTACAGATACGCAGTATTTT. This chain joins TRBV11-2 and TRBJ2-3; the match to TRBD1 covers 10 bases. V was pared by 3 bases and J by 3 bases, with 6 bases of the junction left unmatched. CDR1 and CDR2 from the germline V gene are SGHAT and FQNNGV. The CDR3 totals 16 residues.